This section outlines one T cell receptor (beta chain) sequence together with its context. Its antigen remains undetermined. The sample holds no much larger clone one base away, and base qualities are not on file. Peripheral blood CD8+ and CD4+ T cells from healthy donors, Susac syndrome patients and multiple sclerosis patients were profiled using high-throughput TCR beta sequencing. Recently defined diagnostic criteria for definite or probable disease were met by the Susac syndrome patients. CD8+ TEMRA cells were enriched by FACS, while bulk CD8+ and CD4+ T cells were purified by magnetic negative isolation. Blood was collected in EDTA tubes and processed within 24 hours, with PBMCs isolated through density gradient centrifugation. PBMCs intended for TCR sequencing were frozen in liquid nitrogen and were later thawed in a 37 degrees C water bath. The sorted or isolated CD4+, CD8+ and CD8+ TEMRA cells reached a purity of at least 90%.

RNA was extracted using the RNeasy kit, and roughly 0.5 to 1 microgram was reverse transcribed with random hexamers. The immunoSEQ multiplex PCR assay, covering 54 Vbeta and 13 Jbeta segments, was used to amplify TCR beta CDR3 regions. Bias from PCR amplification was corrected by using a synthetic template baseline for primer optimization and for computational correction. As for the authors' bioinformatics: Reads were annotated to V, D and J genes according to IMGT and were analyzed with immunoSEQ Analyzer, with only productive sequences retained. To calculate clonality, Shannon entropy was normalized by log2 of the number of productive unique sequences and then subtracted from one. Public and private clones were assessed among the 100 most prevalent clones of each patient and control. Clones were defined as Susac-specific if absent from the healthy and MS cohorts, from over a thousand published viral clones and from other ImmuneACCESS disease sequences. The raw public data were reprocessed by TCRdb itself: fastp quality trimming at Q25, MiXCR clonotype calling, in-frame beta chains only. Rows are combined by CDR3 protein, so each entry shows the most common genes and DNA. None of the V and J calls come from the authors' own analysis; TCRdb made them. Present in this sample are approximately 190,000 distinct CDR3 sequences, over 90% of which were seen just once. Clones ranked in the top ten supply about 0.15% of the sample.

The sample comes from a study of CD8 T cells in Susac syndrome (dated by TCRdb to between 2018 and 2021). The study in broad terms: Among the Susac syndrome patients who were sequenced, clinically active disease was present in over 5 and clinical remission was observed in eight. Whether CD8+ T cell activation and differentiation in Susac syndrome was antigen driven was tested using repertoire sequencing. Susac syndrome patients were therapy-naive, on corticosteroids (some also receiving IVIg), or on IVIg alone at blood withdrawal. CD8+ T cell repertoire clonality was compared between more than ten healthy donors, around 14 Susac syndrome patients and fewer than 19 multiple sclerosis patients.

The CDR3 runs 17 residues from the cysteine to the phenylalanine. Only CDR3 DNA is held: 51 bases, read in frame from base 1. CDR1 and CDR2 were assigned from the germline V gene (reference sequence) as DFQATT and SNEGSKA. V loses 0 bases of germline sequence and J loses 0 bases, and the interval between the two ends is 17 bases. The study at large found these results: Clonal expansion was observed in Susac syndrome CD8+ repertoires, with the highest expansion in CD8+ TEMRA cells and greater expansion in clinically active than in remitting patients. The TCR sequencing and HLA analysis was acknowledged to have included a relatively small number of individuals. Approximately 15 Susac-specific public clones were identified in the total CD8+ repertoire, and about 5 Susac-specific public clones were identified in the CD8+ TEMRA repertoire.

The rearrangement combines TRBV20-1 with TRBJ1-1, with the D gene uncertain. This TCR was recovered from a human donor with Susac syndrome. Material for sequencing was CD8+ T cells from PBMCs. The nucleotide sequence is given as TGCAGTGCTAGAGATAGCACACGCTCACCCCTGAACACTGAAGCTTTCTTT. Its amino acids are CSARDSTRSPLNTEAFF.